This TCR beta chain is drawn from a study of blood T cell repertoires in COVID-19. The repertoire was sequenced with immunoSEQ multiplex PCR; TCRdb's copy has only in-frame clones and lacks some. The sample has roughly 250,000 clones, 83% seen once; the top ten hold 3.6%. What was sequenced was PBMCs or T cells enriched from blood (not recorded which). The clonotype comes from a middle-aged woman who had been exposed to COVID-19.

In DNA form, the CDR3 reads TGTGCCATCAGTGACAGATCTAGCAATCAGCCCCAGCATTTT. This gives the protein CAISDRSSNQPQHF. This chain links TRBV10-3 with TRBJ1-5; D is unresolved. Trimming removed 3 bases at V and 0 bases at J, with 6 bases between. This CDR3 is 14 amino acids long. Germline-derived CDR1 and CDR2 are ENHRY and SYGVKD.